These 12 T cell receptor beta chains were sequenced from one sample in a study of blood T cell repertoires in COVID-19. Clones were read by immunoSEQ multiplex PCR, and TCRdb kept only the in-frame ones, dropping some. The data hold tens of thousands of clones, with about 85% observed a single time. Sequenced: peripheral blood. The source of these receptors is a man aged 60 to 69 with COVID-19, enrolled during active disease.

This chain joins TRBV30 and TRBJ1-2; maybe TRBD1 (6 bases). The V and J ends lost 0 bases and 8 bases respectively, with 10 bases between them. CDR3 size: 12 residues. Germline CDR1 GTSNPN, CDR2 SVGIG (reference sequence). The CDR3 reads CAWSVQGPGYTF. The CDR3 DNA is TGTGCCTGGAGTGTACAGGGTCCGGGCTACACCTTC.

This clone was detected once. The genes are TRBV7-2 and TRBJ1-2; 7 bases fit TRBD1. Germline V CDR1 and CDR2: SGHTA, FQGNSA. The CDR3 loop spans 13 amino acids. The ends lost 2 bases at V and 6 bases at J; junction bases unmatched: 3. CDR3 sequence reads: CASSLRGGDGYTF. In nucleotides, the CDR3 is TGTGCCAGCAGCTTACGAGGGGGCGATGGCTACACCTTC. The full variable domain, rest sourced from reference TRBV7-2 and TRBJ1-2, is GAGVSQSPSNKVTEKGKDVELRCDPISGHTALYWYRQSLGQGLEFLIYFQGNSAPDKSGLPSDRFSAERTGGSVSTLTIQRTQQEDSAVYLCASSLRGGDGYTFGSGTRLTVV.

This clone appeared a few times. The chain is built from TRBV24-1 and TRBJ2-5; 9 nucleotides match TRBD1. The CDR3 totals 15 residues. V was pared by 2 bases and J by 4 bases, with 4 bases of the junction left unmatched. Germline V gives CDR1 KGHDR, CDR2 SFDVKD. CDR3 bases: TGTGCCACCAGTGATTCTGACAGGGGGAGAGAGACCCAGTACTTC. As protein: CATSDSDRGRETQYF.

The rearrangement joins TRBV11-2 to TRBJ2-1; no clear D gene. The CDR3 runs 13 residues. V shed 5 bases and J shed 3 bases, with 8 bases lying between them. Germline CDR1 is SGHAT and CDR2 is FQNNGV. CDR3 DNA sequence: TGTGCCAGCAGCGTAAACTTCTACAATGAGCAGTTCTTC. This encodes CASSVNFYNEQFF.

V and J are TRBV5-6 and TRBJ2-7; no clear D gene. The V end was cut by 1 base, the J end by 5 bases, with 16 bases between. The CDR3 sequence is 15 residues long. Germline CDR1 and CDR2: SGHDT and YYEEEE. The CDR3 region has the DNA TGTGCCAGCAGCTTGCGTCCCAGAAGAATCCACGAGCAGTACTTC. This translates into CASSLRPRRIHEQYF.

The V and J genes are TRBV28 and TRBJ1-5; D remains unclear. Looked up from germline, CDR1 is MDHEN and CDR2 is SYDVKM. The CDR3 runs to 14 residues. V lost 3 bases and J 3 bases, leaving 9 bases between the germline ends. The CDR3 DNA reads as TGTGCCAGCAGTTTTATAACAGTCAATCAGCCCCAGCATTTT. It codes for CASSFITVNQPQHF.

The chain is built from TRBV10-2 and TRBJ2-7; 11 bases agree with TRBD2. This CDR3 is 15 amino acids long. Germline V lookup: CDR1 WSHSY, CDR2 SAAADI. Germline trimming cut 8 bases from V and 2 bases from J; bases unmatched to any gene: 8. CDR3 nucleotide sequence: TGCGCCAGCCGCCCCGGGACTAGCGGAACCTACGAGCAGTACTTC. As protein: CASRPGTSGTYEQYF.

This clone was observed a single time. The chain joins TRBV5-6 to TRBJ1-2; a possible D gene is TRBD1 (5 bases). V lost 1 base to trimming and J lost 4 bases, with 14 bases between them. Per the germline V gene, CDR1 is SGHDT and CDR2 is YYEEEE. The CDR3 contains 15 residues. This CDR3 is CASSLYSGEGYGYTF. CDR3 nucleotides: TGTGCCAGCAGCTTGTATTCGGGGGAGGGCTATGGCTACACCTTC.

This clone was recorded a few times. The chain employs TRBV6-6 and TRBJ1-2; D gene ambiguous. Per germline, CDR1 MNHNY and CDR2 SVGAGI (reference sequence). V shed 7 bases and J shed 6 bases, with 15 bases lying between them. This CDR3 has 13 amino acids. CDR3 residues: CASIRRAGHGYTF. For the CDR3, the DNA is TGTGCCAGCATTCGGAGAGCGGGCCATGGCTACACCTTC.

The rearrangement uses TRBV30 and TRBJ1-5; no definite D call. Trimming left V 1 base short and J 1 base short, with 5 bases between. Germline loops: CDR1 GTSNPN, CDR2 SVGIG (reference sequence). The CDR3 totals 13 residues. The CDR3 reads CAWSAESNQPQHF. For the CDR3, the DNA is TGTGCCTGGAGTGCCGAGAGCAATCAGCCCCAGCATTTT.

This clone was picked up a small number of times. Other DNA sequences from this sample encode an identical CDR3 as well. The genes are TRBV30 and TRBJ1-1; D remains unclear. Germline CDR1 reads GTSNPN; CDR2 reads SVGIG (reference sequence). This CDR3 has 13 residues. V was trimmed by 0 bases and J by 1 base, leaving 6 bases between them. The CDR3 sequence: CAWSVRENTEAFF. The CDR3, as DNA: TGTGCCTGGAGTGTACGGGAGAACACTGAAGCTTTCTTT.

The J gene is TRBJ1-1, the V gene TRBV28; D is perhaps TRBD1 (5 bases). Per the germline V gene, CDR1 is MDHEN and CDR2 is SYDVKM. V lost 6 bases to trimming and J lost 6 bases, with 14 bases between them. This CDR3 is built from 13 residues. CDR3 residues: CASRRDQGSEAFF. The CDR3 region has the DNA TGTGCCAGCAGACGTGATCAGGGATCTGAAGCTTTCTTT.